This TCR beta chain appears in the sequencing data of a study of T-cell reconstitution after alpha-beta-depleted transplantation in children. During its preparation, the TCRbeta library received unique molecular identifiers. Each CDR3 protein is one row after TCRdb ran MiXCR on the PCR reads. The sample holds just under 550,000 distinct CDR3 sequences, 15% to 20% seen once. Germline assignment: CDR1 DFQATT and CDR2 SNEGSKA (reference sequence). This CDR3 region has 14 residues. Trimming cost V 3 bases and J 0 bases, with 11 bases left between them. The TCR comes from a human donor who donated a stem cell graft to a child with acute lymphoblastic leukemia. Sequencing was performed on PBMCs from the stem cell graft donor, taken from the stem cell graft. The rearrangement uses TRBV20-1 and TRBJ1-1, with D possibly matching TRBD1 (6 bases). The CDR3 sequence: CSARGQGMNTEAFF. The CDR3 DNA sequence: TGCAGTGCTAGGGGTCAGGGGATGAACACTGAAGCTTTCTTT.